This T cell receptor beta chain derives from a study of cytomegalovirus exposure and HLA in healthy donors. Study-level findings and limits: It was confirmed in vitro that a few of the CMV-associated chains were specific for CMV antigens. The study designated 150 to 200 TCR beta chains cytomegalovirus-associated.

Data came from immunoSEQ multiplex PCR; TCRdb stores just in-frame clones and leaves some out. Among 98,000 or so clones, about 85% were seen once, and the ten largest hold 3%. CDR3 length: 15 residues. The V gene lost 2 bases and the J gene lost 0 bases, with 10 bases spanning the gap. Germline V gene sequence: CDR1 SGHRS, CDR2 YFSETQ. Concerning this clone itself: Its antigen is still unknown.

Input material: PBMCs. The TCR originated in a woman between 18 and 29 years old in good health and CMV-seronegative. This chain joins TRBV5-1 and TRBJ2-3; no clear D gene. Here the CDR3 DNA reads TGCGCCAGCAGCTTTCAGGTTACTAGCACAGATACGCAGTATTTT. This codes for CASSFQVTSTDTQYF.